This section outlines one T cell receptor beta chain sequence together with its context. The antigen is unknown. Here immunoSEQ multiplex PCR was the method, and the copy in TCRdb shows in-frame clones only, minus some. The sample has over 100,000 clones, approximately 95% seen once. The sample is drawn from a study of graft-versus-host responses after intestinal transplantation. At the level of the study: Multivisceral, liver-intestinal, or isolated intestinal grafts went to recipients.

Whole-study findings and limits: The study associated peak circulating GvH clone levels with early post-transplant HvG declines. Some GvH clones appeared in ileal mucosa or blood before recipient bone marrow. Within the allografts of patients who had graft-donor T cell macrochimerism, graft-versus-host to host-versus-graft clonal ratios were high.

The sequencing here drew on unstimulated CD4+ T cells sorted from spleen or lymph node cells, taken before intestinal transplant. This TCR was recovered from a human donor who received an intestinal transplant.

The CDR3 protein is CASSPGGRTGELFF. DNA of the CDR3: TGTGCCAGCAGTCCCGGAGGTAGAACCGGGGAGCTGTTTTTT. The chain joins TRBV27 to TRBJ2-2; D possibly corresponds to TRBD2 (5 bases). From germline, CDR1 is MNHEY and CDR2 SMNVEV (reference sequence). There are 14 residues in the CDR3. Trimming shortened V by 5 bases and J by 5 bases, and 12 bases separated the two germline ends.